This T cell receptor beta chain was profiled in a study of tissue T cells after allogeneic stem cell transplantation. Overall study results and limits: Blood and spleen captured only part of the tissue TCR repertoire. Within patients, tissue anatomy strongly shaped TCR repertoire composition.

As regards this clone: Its antigen is unidentified.

V was cut by 2 bases and J by 2 bases, with 0 bases left in between. This CDR3 region has 11 residues. Per germline, CDR1 SNHLY and CDR2 FYNNEI. CDR3 sequences, V/J genes, frequencies and template counts came from survey-depth TCRbeta sequencing. The assay was immunoSEQ multiplex PCR, and TCRdb's table has in-frame clones only and misses some. The sample yields some 24,000 clones, less than 85% seen once. The clonotype comes from a female donor aged 60 or older with lung cancer. This chain joins TRBV2 and TRBJ1-1; D is unresolved. The sample in question was tissue from the ileum, obtained at autopsy. CDR3 region: CASSENTEAFF. The CDR3 DNA follows: TGTGCCAGCAGTGAAAACACTGAAGCTTTCTTT.